This T cell receptor (beta chain) was sequenced during a study of cytomegalovirus exposure and HLA in healthy donors. This clone was found a few times. This CDR3 is built from 13 residues. CDR1 MNHEY and CDR2 SVGAGI come from the germline V gene. With 7 bases removed from V and 6 bases from J, the gap between germline ends came to 15 bases. Measured with immunoSEQ multiplex PCR; TCRdb has only the in-frame clones, and not every one. The sample has 95,000 to 150,000 clones; about nine tenths are singletons. Material: PBMCs. The TCR comes from a woman under 30 in good health and CMV-seronegative. The V and J genes are TRBV6-5 and TRBJ1-2, with a tentative D call TRBD1 (5 bases). The chain's CDR3 is CASTQGVSHGYTF. In DNA form, the CDR3 reads TGTGCCAGCACCCAAGGGGTATCCCATGGCTACACCTTC.